The 17 T cell receptor beta chains reported below all come from one sample, sequenced in a study of control samples from healthy donors and cancer patients. The method was immunoSEQ multiplex PCR; TCRdb's version includes in-frame clones alone and lacks a portion of them. The data show about 51,000 clones, roughly 86% seen once. The sequenced sample consisted of PBMCs. These receptors all come from a man aged 50 to 59 with head and neck cancer.

The rearrangement joins TRBV18 to TRBJ2-1; the D is unclear. V lost 1 base and J 10 bases, leaving 8 bases between the germline ends. Germline V lookup: CDR1 KGHSH, CDR2 LQKENI. CDR3 size: 12 residues. This CDR3 reads CASSPRSIEQFF. The CDR3 coding sequence is TGTGCCAGCTCACCACGGTCAATCGAGCAGTTCTTC.

The chain carries TRBV6-5 and TRBJ2-1; the match to TRBD2 covers 8 bases. CDR1 and CDR2 (germline): MNHEY, SVGAGI. The CDR3 length is 13 residues. The V and J ends lost 8 bases and 4 bases, in that order; junction bases with no gene match: 4. CDR3 coding DNA: TGTGCCAGCGGACGGGAGGGGTACAATGAGCAGTTCTTC. It codes for CASGREGYNEQFF.

J is TRBJ1-5 and V is TRBV3-1 (or the pseudogene TRBV3-2); 9 bases agree with TRBD1. Germline CDR1 is LGHDT and CDR2 is YNNKEL (reference sequence). The CDR3 runs to 15 residues. V lost 1 base to trimming and J lost 2 bases; unmatched junction nucleotides: 0. CDR3 nucleotides: TGTGCCAGCAGCCAAGGGACAGGGGGCAATCAGCCCCAGCATTTT. Its protein is CASSQGTGGNQPQHF.

This clone was seen only once. The chain is built from TRBV12-3 or TRBV12-4 and TRBJ1-6, with TRBD1 as a possible D gene (6 bases). The CDR3 consists of 13 residues. V lost 3 bases and J lost 13, with 13 bases in between. The CDR3 DNA reads TGTGCCAGCAGTTTCCAGCCAGGGGTCCCCCTCCACTTT. Translation gives CASSFQPGVPLHF.

Here the CDR3 DNA reads TGTGCCAGCAGCTTAGGGGCGGGTGGCTACACCTTC. This codes for CASSLGAGGYTF. J is TRBJ1-2 and V is TRBV7-8; D is ambiguous. CDR3 length: 12 amino acids. The germline gives CDR1 SGHVS, CDR2 FQNEAQ. V gave up 1 base and J gave up 7 bases, with 7 bases separating them.

In this sample, this clone turned up once. The genes are TRBV9 and TRBJ2-6; TRBD1 might be the D (6 bases). Trimming took off 0 bases at V and 0 bases at J, with 13 bases between the two ends. CDR1 is SGDLS, CDR2 YYNGEE, per germline. This CDR3 comprises 18 residues. As DNA, the CDR3 is TGTGCCAGCAGCGTAGGGGGGCGTAGGGTCTCTGGGGCCAACGTCCTGACTTTC. Its protein product is CASSVGGRRVSGANVLTF.

V and J are TRBV28 and TRBJ2-7; D gene uncertain. The CDR3 contains 13 residues. V was shortened by 3 bases and J by 3 bases, with 9 bases between the two germline ends. CDR1 MDHEN and CDR2 SYDVKM come from the germline V gene. CDR3 coding DNA: TGTGCCAGCAGTTTGGGCAGGATCTACGAGCAGTACTTC. Translation gives CASSLGRIYEQYF.

This sequence joins TRBV19 and TRBJ2-1; weak D call: TRBD1 (6 bases). Trimming left V 4 bases short and J 7 bases short, with 20 bases between. CDR1 is LNHDA, CDR2 SQIVND, per germline (reference sequence). The CDR3 totals 16 residues. The CDR3 bases are TGTGCCAGTAGTACGTCACAGGGATCCCCCGGGAATGAGCAGTTCTTC. It specifies CASSTSQGSPGNEQFF.

Only one count was recorded for this clone. V and J are TRBV5-1 and TRBJ2-1; D gene uncertain. The CDR3 sequence is 11 residues long. Germline values: CDR1 SGHRS, CDR2 YFSETQ. The V end lost 0 bases, the J end lost 9 bases, and 4 bases lay between the germline ends. The CDR3 nucleotides are TGCGCCAGCAGCTTGGCGGGTGAGCAGTTCTTC. Its protein product is CASSLAGEQFF. Together with reference TRBV5-1 and TRBJ2-1, the CDR3 gives the full variable domain: KAGVTQTPRYLIKTRGQQVTLSCSPISGHRSVSWYQQTPGQGLQFLFEYFSETQRNKGNFPGRFSGRQFSNSRSEMNVSTLELGDSALYLCASSLAGEQFFGPGTRLTVL.

The rearrangement joins TRBV9 to TRBJ1-4; 8 nucleotides agree with TRBD1. CDR1 is SGDLS and CDR2 is YYNGEE in the germline V gene. V shed 6 bases, J shed 4 bases, and the junction held 8 bases outside the gene matches. This CDR3 has 15 amino acids. The CDR3 protein is CASNQGGQGNEKLFF. CDR3 in DNA: TGTGCCAGCAACCAAGGAGGACAGGGTAATGAAAAACTGTTTTTT.

V and J are TRBV6-2 or TRBV6-3 and TRBJ1-6, with D perhaps matching TRBD1 (6 bases). CDR1 is MNHEY, CDR2 SVGEGT, per germline. CDR3 size: 17 residues. V gave up 2 bases and J gave up 3 bases, with 14 bases separating them. The CDR3 DNA sequence: TGTGCCAGCAGTTACAAGAGTGGAGGGGGCTATAATTCACCCCTCCACTTT. This translates into CASSYKSGGGYNSPLHF.

The chain has TRBV5-1 and TRBJ2-7; TRBD1 aligns across 9 bases. Per the germline V gene, CDR1 is SGHRS and CDR2 is YFSETQ. There are 16 residues in the CDR3. V was clipped by 1 base and J by 5 bases; unmatched bases: 10. The CDR3 DNA reads TGCGCCAGCAGCTTGTCTCCGGGACAGGGTAGCAACGAGCAGTACTTC. This encodes CASSLSPGQGSNEQYF.

The genes are TRBV12-3 or TRBV12-4 and TRBJ2-7; D remains unclear. Trimming cost V 2 bases and J 3 bases, with 5 bases left between them. The CDR3 covers 12 residues. The CDR3: CASSLFRYEQYF. The CDR3 bases are TGTGCCAGCAGTTTATTCCGCTACGAGCAGTACTTC.

The J gene is TRBJ1-5, the V gene TRBV7-8; 8 nucleotides match TRBD1. The CDR3 extends over 17 amino acids. V dropped 0 bases and J dropped 11; count of bases not matched to a gene: 15. Germline values: CDR1 SGHVS, CDR2 FQNEAQ. In nucleotides, the CDR3 is TGTGCCAGCAGCTTAGCGATAGGCAGGGGGCCGCTCGGGGCCCAGCATTTT. This codes for CASSLAIGRGPLGAQHF.

The chain employs TRBV2 and TRBJ2-7, with D perhaps matching TRBD1 (5 bases). V dropped 6 bases and J dropped 1 base, with 13 bases sitting between them. The CDR3 totals 14 residues. Germline CDR1 and CDR2: SNHLY and FYNNEI. CDR3 residues: CASRGQARSYEQYF. Here the CDR3 DNA reads TGTGCCAGCAGAGGACAAGCGAGATCCTACGAGCAGTACTTC.

The chain combines TRBV5-5 with TRBJ2-1, with D tentatively TRBD1 (5 bases). V was cut by 4 bases and J by 5 bases, with 13 bases left in between. CDR3 length: 14 amino acids. CDR1 is SGHKS and CDR2 is YYEKEE in the germline V gene (reference sequence). The CDR3 nucleotides read TGTGCCAGCAGCCCGCGGACACCCGACAATGAGCAGTTCTTC. Amino acid sequence: CASSPRTPDNEQFF.

This chain links TRBV5-4 with TRBJ1-2, with 7 bases identical to TRBD1. Germline lookup yields CDR1 SGHNT and CDR2 YYREEE (reference sequence). The ends lost 5 bases at V and 4 bases at J; junction bases unmatched: 11. The CDR3 is made up of 15 amino acids. Here the CDR3 reads CASSSTVGGSYGYTF. The CDR3, as DNA: TGTGCCAGCAGTTCCACCGTAGGGGGCTCCTATGGCTACACCTTC.